This T cell receptor beta chain was sequenced in a study of control samples from healthy donors and cancer patients. Clones were sequenced by immunoSEQ multiplex PCR, and TCRdb holds only the in-frame ones, with some missing. The sample includes 400,000 to 450,000 clones, over 75% of them seen just once. In germline, CDR1 is SGHRS, CDR2 YFSETQ. V shed 1 base and J shed 3 bases, with 11 bases lying between them. The CDR3 consists of 14 residues. This chain links TRBV5-1 with TRBJ2-7; D not resolved. The sample comprised PBMCs. The sequence was obtained from a man in his forties with head and neck cancer. In nucleotides, the CDR3 is TGCGCCAGCAGCTTGTTCGCAGGAGACTACGAGCAGTACTTC. The encoded protein is CASSLFAGDYEQYF.